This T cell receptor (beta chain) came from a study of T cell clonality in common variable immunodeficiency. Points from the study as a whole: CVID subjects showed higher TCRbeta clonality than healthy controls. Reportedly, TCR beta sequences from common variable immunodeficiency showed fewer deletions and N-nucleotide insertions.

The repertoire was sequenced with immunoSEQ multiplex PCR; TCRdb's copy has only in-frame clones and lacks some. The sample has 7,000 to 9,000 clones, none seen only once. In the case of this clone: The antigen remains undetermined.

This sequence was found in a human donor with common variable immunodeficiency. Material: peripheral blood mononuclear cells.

CDR3: CASRRTSGSYYEQYF. CDR3 bases read: TGTGCCAGCAGGCGGACTAGCGGGAGCTACTACGAG. J is TRBJ2-7 and V is TRBV6-2 or TRBV6-3; 13 bases line up with TRBD2. With the read ending 3 residues before the CDR3 end, the germline J gene is used to fill in that end. With V trimmed by 6 bases and J by 3 bases, 5 bases remained unmatched. Germline-derived CDR1 and CDR2 are MNHEY and SVGEGT. CDR3 length: 15 residues.